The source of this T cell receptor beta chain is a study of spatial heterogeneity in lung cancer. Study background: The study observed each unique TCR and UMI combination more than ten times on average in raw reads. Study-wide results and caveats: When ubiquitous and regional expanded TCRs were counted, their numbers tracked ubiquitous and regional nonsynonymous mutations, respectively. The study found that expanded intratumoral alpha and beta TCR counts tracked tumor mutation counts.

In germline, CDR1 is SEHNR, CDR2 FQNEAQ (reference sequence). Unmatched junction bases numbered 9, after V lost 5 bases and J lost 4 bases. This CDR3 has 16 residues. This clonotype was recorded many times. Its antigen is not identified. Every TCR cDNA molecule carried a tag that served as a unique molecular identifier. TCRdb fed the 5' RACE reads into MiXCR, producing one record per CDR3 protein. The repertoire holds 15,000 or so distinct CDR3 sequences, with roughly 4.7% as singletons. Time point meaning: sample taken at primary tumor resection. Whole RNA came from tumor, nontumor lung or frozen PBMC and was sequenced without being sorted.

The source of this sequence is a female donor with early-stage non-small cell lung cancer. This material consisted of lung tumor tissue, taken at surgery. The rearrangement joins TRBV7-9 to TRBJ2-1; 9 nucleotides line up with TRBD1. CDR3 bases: TGTGCCAGCAGCCCTCTCGGGACAGGGCTGTACAATGAGCAGTTCTTC. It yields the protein CASSPLGTGLYNEQFF.